Following are 23 T cell receptor beta chains from one sample sequenced in a study of blood T cell repertoires in COVID-19. Assay used: immunoSEQ multiplex PCR; TCRdb lists only in-frame clones, some missing. The profile shows over 75,000 clones, around 80% of them singletons. The specimen was peripheral blood. All receptors derive from a woman over 75 with active or convalescent COVID-19.

The V call is TRBV5-1, the J call TRBJ1-2; unclear D gene. V dropped 0 bases and J dropped 7 bases, with 7 bases sitting between them. Looked up from germline, CDR1 is SGHRS and CDR2 is YFSETQ. The CDR3 length is 12 residues. Here the CDR3 DNA reads TGCGCCAGCAGCTTGGACAGAGCTGGCTACACCTTC. The encoded protein is CASSLDRAGYTF.

This clone appeared once. CDR3 amino acids: CASSVASSGTGELFF. The CDR3 DNA sequence: TGTGCCAGCAGCGTAGCTTCTAGCGGGACCGGGGAGCTGTTTTTT. This chain links TRBV9 with TRBJ2-2, with 8 bases fitting TRBD2. The CDR3 covers 15 residues. The V gene's germline CDR1 is SGDLS and CDR2 YYNGEE. V shed 0 bases and J 5 bases; nucleotides not matched to a gene: 3.

J is TRBJ1-1 and V is TRBV6-2 or TRBV6-3; 10 bases line up with TRBD1. Germline values: CDR1 MNHEY, CDR2 SVGEGT. CDR3 size: 16 residues. V lost 2 bases and J lost 3; bases outside the gene matches: 6. CDR3 coding DNA: TGTGCCAGCAGTTACAGACAGGGGGCCCGGGACACTGAAGCTTTCTTT. The encoded protein is CASSYRQGARDTEAFF.

The chain employs TRBV27 and TRBJ1-6; 8 positions match TRBD1. V was pared by 2 bases and J by 9 bases, with 15 bases of the junction left unmatched. The germline CDR1 and CDR2 sequences are MNHEY and SMNVEV (reference sequence). This CDR3 has 18 residues. This chain's CDR3 is CASSLTRNTGGLGSPLHF. The CDR3 DNA is TGTGCCAGCAGTTTAACCCGGAATACAGGGGGATTAGGTTCACCCCTCCACTTT.

This rearrangement joins TRBV9 to TRBJ1-6; 8 bases line up with TRBD1. The ends lost 4 bases at V and 2 bases at J; junction bases unmatched: 8. The CDR3 totals 17 residues. Germline CDR1 SGDLS, CDR2 YYNGEE. The CDR3 region is CASSSHRGGTYNSPLHF. The CDR3 bases are TGTGCCAGCAGCTCCCACAGGGGGGGGACCTATAATTCACCCCTCCACTTT.

The chain carries TRBV10-3 and TRBJ2-1; a possible D gene is TRBD2 (7 bases). Trimming shortened V by 1 base and J by 7 bases, and 14 bases separated the two germline ends. CDR1 is ENHRY and CDR2 is SYGVKD in the germline V gene. This CDR3 contains 15 residues. This CDR3 reads CAISEFEGGNNEQFF. The CDR3 DNA is TGTGCCATCAGTGAGTTCGAGGGGGGGAATAATGAGCAGTTCTTC.

The V call is TRBV4-1, the J call TRBJ1-1, with 8 bases aligning to TRBD1. Trimming took 1 base from V and 6 from J; bases not matched to a gene: 7. CDR1 MGHRA and CDR2 YSYEKL come from the germline V gene. The CDR3 sequence is 15 residues long. The CDR3 sequence: CASSQVSQGVSEAFF. The CDR3 nucleotides are TGCGCCAGCAGCCAAGTCTCACAGGGGGTCTCTGAAGCTTTCTTT.

In its sample, this clone was seen a few times. CDR3: CASSFAGHGGYTF. The CDR3, as DNA: TGTGCCAGCAGCTTCGCGGGTCACGGTGGCTACACCTTC. The chain uses TRBV7-6 and TRBJ1-2, with no clear D. CDR3 size: 13 residues. V gave up 3 bases and J gave up 7 bases, with 12 bases separating them. From germline, CDR1 is SGHVS and CDR2 FNYEAQ.

The chain uses TRBV28 and TRBJ2-1; possible D gene TRBD2, 6 bases. The CDR3 covers 12 residues. Germline CDR1 is MDHEN and CDR2 is SYDVKM. V lost 4 bases and J lost 16, with 17 bases in between. CDR3 DNA: TGTGCCAGCAGTTCTCGGAGGGAAGCCGGATTCTTC. The encoded protein is CASSSRREAGFF.

This clone has just a few counts. This chain uses TRBV19 with TRBJ2-1; 7 positions match TRBD2. After removal of 11 bases from V and 5 bases from J, the junction contained 12 bases not matched to a gene. Per the germline V gene, CDR1 is LNHDA and CDR2 is SQIVND (reference sequence). The CDR3 contains 14 residues. CDR3 bases: TGTGCCGCATCTCCGGGCGGGGGAGACAATGAGCAGTTCTTC. Translating gives CAASPGGGDNEQFF.

The chain combines TRBV28 with TRBJ2-2; 10 bases line up with TRBD1. Germline V gene sequence: CDR1 MDHEN, CDR2 SYDVKM. The CDR3 is made up of 16 amino acids. Germline trimming cut 5 bases from V and 5 bases from J; bases unmatched to any gene: 8. CDR3 bases: TGTGCCAGCAGTCCTTCCGGGACAGGGGAGACCGGGGAGCTGTTTTTT. This gives the protein CASSPSGTGETGELFF.

This clone was recorded only once. CDR3 protein: CASSPGRDWNIQYF. CDR3 coding DNA: TGTGCCAGCAGCCCCGGACGGGATTGGAACATTCAGTACTTC. The chain employs TRBV11-2 and TRBJ2-4; maybe TRBD2 (5 bases). V lost 5 bases and J 7 bases, leaving 15 bases between the germline ends. This CDR3 spans 14 amino acids. Per germline, CDR1 SGHAT and CDR2 FQNNGV.

V gene TRBV5-5 combines with J gene TRBJ1-1; tentative D call: TRBD1 (6 bases). The germline V gene has CDR1 SGHKS and CDR2 YYEKEE (reference sequence). This CDR3 contains 15 residues. Between the trimmed V and J ends, which lost 0 bases and 7 bases, there was a span of 16 bases. The CDR3 DNA is TGTGCCAGCAGCTTGGTGGTAGGGGGATTCAATGAAGCTTTCTTT. It yields the protein CASSLVVGGFNEAFF.

This sequence joins TRBV7-9 and TRBJ2-2; D may be TRBD1 (6 bases). The CDR3 contains 16 residues. The V and J ends lost 5 bases and 0 bases respectively, with 13 bases between them. Germline lookup yields CDR1 SEHNR and CDR2 FQNEAQ (reference sequence). The CDR3 protein is CASSPTGTTNTGELFF. Written as DNA, the CDR3 is TGTGCCAGCAGCCCAACCGGGACAACGAACACCGGGGAGCTGTTTTTT.

This chain links TRBV10-3 with TRBJ1-1; 10 nucleotides agree with TRBD1. Trimming removed 10 bases from V and 5 bases from J; junction bases left unmatched: 10. The CDR3 sequence is 14 residues long. CDR1 and CDR2 from the germline V gene are ENHRY and SYGVKD. Written as DNA, the CDR3 is TGTGCCACAGGGACAGGGGCCCTGAGGACTGAAGCTTTCTTT. Translating it yields CATGTGALRTEAFF.

The rearrangement links TRBV9 to TRBJ1-6; D is possibly TRBD1 (6 bases). The CDR3 contains 13 residues. The germline gives CDR1 SGDLS, CDR2 YYNGEE. Trimming left V 4 bases short and J 8 bases short, with 10 bases between. CDR3 sequence: CASSRGGDSPLHF. As DNA, the CDR3 is TGTGCCAGCAGCCGAGGGGGGGATTCACCCCTCCACTTT.

The rearrangement uses TRBV5-8 and TRBJ2-2; D might be TRBD1 (6 bases). This CDR3 is 15 amino acids long. Germline CDR1 and CDR2: SGHTS and YDEGEE. Between the trimmed V and J ends, which lost 1 base and 2 bases, there was a span of 9 bases. The CDR3 protein is CASSLYRDNTGELFF. CDR3 in DNA: TGTGCCAGCAGCTTGTACAGGGACAACACCGGGGAGCTGTTTTTT.

The chain recombines TRBV19 with TRBJ2-5, with D tentatively TRBD2 (5 bases). Germline V gives CDR1 LNHDA, CDR2 SQIVND (reference sequence). CDR3 length equals 13 residues. The V end lost 1 base, the J end lost 5 bases, and 8 bases lay between the germline ends. CDR3 protein: CASSIGGRETQYF. The CDR3 DNA follows: TGTGCCAGTAGTATAGGAGGGCGCGAGACCCAGTACTTC.

This clone was observed once. The chain recombines TRBV14 with TRBJ2-1; a weak D match, TRBD2 (6 bases). Per germline, CDR1 SGHDN and CDR2 FVKESK. This CDR3 region has 14 residues. V lost 4 bases and J lost 6, with 13 bases in between. DNA for the CDR3: TGTGCCAGCAGCCCAAGGGGACTTTTCAATGAGCAGTTCTTC. Its translation is CASSPRGLFNEQFF.

The chain joins TRBV28 to TRBJ2-7; TRBD1 aligns across 11 bases. Germline-derived CDR1 and CDR2 are MDHEN and SYDVKM. V dropped 4 bases and J dropped 3; count of bases not matched to a gene: 5. The CDR3 covers 15 residues. The DNA of the CDR3 is TGTGCCAGCAGTTCGCCGGGACAGGGGGACTACGAGCAGTACTTC. This codes for CASSSPGQGDYEQYF.

This chain connects TRBV6-5 to TRBJ1-1; perhaps TRBD1 as D (5 bases). CDR3 length: 13 amino acids. Germline V gene sequence: CDR1 MNHEY, CDR2 SVGAGI. V dropped 10 bases and J dropped 5 bases, with 17 bases sitting between them. The DNA for the CDR3 is TGTGCCACCAGAGGAGGGGCCAGGACTGAAGCTTTCTTT. Protein product: CATRGGARTEAFF.

J is TRBJ1-1 and V is TRBV11-2, with D uncertain. Germline V gene data show CDR1 as SGHAT and CDR2 as FQNNGV. This CDR3 contains 15 residues. Trimming stripped 0 bases from V and 1 base from J, with 9 bases between. CDR3: CASSLEETPNTEAFF. As DNA, the CDR3 is TGTGCCAGCAGCTTAGAGGAGACCCCGAACACTGAAGCTTTCTTT.

With regard to this clone: The junction departs from germline at one end; a sequencing error may be responsible. This chain links TRBV3-1 (or the pseudogene TRBV3-2) with TRBJ2-7, with 9 positions matching TRBD2. The CDR3 consists of 15 residues. Germline values: CDR1 LGHDT, CDR2 YNNKEL (reference sequence). Written as DNA, the CDR3 is TGTGCCCGCAGCCAGGGCGGCGGGGGGGCGGGCGAGCAGTACTTC. Translation: CARSQGGGGAGEQYF.